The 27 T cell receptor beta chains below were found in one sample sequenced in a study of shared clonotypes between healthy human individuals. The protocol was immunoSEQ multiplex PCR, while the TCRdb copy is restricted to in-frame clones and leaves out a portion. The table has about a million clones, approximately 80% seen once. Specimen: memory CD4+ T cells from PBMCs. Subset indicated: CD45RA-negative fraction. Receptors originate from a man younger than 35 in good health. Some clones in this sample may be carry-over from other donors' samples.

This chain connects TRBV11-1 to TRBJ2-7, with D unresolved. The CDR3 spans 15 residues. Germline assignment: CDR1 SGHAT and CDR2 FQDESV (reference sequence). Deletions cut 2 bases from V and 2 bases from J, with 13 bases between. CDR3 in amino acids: CASSLPSDGAYEQYF. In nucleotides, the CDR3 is TGTGCCAGCAGCTTACCCTCCGACGGAGCCTACGAGCAGTACTTC.

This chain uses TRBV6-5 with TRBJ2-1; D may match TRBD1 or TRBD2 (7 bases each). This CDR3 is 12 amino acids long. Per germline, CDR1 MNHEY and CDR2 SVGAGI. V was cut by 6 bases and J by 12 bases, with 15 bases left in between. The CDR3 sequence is CASRRQGGGQFF. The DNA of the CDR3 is TGTGCCAGCAGACGACAGGGCGGGGGGCAGTTCTTC.

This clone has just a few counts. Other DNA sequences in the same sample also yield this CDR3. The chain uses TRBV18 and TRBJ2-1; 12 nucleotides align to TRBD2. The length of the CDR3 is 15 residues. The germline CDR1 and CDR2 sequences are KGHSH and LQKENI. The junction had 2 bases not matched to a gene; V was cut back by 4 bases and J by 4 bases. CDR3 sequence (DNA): TGTGCCAGCTCACTACTAGCGGGAGGTTACAATGAGCAGTTCTTC. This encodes CASSLLAGGYNEQFF.

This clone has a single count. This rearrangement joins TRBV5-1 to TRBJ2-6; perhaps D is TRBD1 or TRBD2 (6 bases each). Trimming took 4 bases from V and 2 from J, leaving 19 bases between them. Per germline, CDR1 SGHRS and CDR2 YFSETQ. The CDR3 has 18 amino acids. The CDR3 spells CASSVPGARRTGANVLTF. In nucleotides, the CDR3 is TGCGCCAGCAGCGTCCCGGGGGCGCGTCGAACTGGGGCCAACGTCCTGACTTTC.

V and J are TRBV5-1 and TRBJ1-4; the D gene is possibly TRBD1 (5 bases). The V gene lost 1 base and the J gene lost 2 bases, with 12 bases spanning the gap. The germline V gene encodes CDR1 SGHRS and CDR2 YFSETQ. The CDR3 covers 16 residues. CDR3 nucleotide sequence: TGCGCCAGCAGCTTGTGGGCAGCAGGGACTAATGAAAAACTGTTTTTT. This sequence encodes CASSLWAAGTNEKLFF.

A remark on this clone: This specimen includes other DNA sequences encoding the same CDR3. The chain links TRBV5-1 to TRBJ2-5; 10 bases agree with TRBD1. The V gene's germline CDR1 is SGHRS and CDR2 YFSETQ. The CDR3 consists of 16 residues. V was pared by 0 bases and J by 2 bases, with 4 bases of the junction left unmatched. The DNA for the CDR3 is TGCGCCAGCAGCTTGGTGGGGACAGGGGCACAAGAGACCCAGTACTTC. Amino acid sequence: CASSLVGTGAQETQYF. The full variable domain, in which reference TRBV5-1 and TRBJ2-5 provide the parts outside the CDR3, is KAGVTQTPRYLIKTRGQQVTLSCSPISGHRSVSWYQQTPGQGLQFLFEYFSETQRNKGNFPGRFSGRQFSNSRSEMNVSTLELGDSALYLCASSLVGTGAQETQYFGPGTRLLVL.

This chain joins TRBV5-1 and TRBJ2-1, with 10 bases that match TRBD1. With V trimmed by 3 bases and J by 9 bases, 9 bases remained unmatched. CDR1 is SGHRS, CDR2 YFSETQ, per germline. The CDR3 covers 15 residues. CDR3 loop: CASSSRQGAVGEQFF. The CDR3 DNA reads TGCGCCAGCAGCTCCCGACAGGGGGCTGTGGGTGAGCAGTTCTTC.

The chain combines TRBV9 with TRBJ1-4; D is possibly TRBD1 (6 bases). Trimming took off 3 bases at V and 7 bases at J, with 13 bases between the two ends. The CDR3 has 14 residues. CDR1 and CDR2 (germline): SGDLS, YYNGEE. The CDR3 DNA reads TGTGCCAGCAGCGCAACAGGGTCTGGTGAAAAACTGTTTTTT. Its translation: CASSATGSGEKLFF.

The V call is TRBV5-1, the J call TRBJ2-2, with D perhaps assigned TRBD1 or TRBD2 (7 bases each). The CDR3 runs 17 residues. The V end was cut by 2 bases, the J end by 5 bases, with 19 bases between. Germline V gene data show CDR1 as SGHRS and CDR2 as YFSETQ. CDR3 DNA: TGCGCCAGCAGCTTCTCGGGGGGACAGTCCATTACCGGGGAGCTGTTTTTT. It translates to CASSFSGGQSITGELFF.

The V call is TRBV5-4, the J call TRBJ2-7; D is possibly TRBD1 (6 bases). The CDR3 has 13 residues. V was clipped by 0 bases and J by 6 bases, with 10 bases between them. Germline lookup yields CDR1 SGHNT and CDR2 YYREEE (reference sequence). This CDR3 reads CASSLGQVGEQYF. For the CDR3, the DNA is TGTGCCAGCAGCTTGGGACAGGTCGGCGAGCAGTACTTC.

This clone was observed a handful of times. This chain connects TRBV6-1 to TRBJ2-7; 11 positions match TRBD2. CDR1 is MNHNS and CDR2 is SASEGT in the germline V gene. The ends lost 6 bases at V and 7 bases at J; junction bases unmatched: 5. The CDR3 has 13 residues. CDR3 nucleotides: TGTGCCAGCAGGCAGAGACTAGCGGGGGAGCAGTACTTC. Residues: CASRQRLAGEQYF.

The CDR3 DNA reads TGTGCCAGCAGCTCCCAGCGGGAGCCCTACAATGAGCAGTTCTTC. This translates into CASSSQREPYNEQFF. The V and J genes are TRBV7-9 and TRBJ2-1; TRBD2 aligns across 8 bases. Germline V lookup: CDR1 SEHNR, CDR2 FQNEAQ (reference sequence). The length of the CDR3 is 15 residues. V lost 4 bases, J lost 2 bases, and 4 bases stayed unmatched.

The CDR3 nucleotides read TGCGCCAGCAGTGAACGCAAGAACACTGAAGCTTTCTTT. It translates to CASSERKNTEAFF. The V call is TRBV10-2, the J call TRBJ1-1, with D unclear. In germline, CDR1 is WSHSY, CDR2 SAAADI. Trimming pared 3 bases from V and 1 base from J, leaving 6 bases between. This CDR3 comprises 13 residues.

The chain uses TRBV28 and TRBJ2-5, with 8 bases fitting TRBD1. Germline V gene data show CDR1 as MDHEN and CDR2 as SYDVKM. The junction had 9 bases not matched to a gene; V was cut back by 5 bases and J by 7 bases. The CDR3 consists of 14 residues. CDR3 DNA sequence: TGTGCCAGCAGTACCGACAGGGGCGTAGGGACCCAGTACTTC. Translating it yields CASSTDRGVGTQYF.

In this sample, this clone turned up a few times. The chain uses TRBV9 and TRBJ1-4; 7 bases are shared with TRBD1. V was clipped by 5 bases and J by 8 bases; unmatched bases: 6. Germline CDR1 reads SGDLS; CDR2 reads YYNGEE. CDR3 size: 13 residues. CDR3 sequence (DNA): TGTGCCAGCAGTGAACAGGGGCGAGAAAAACTGTTTTTT. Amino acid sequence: CASSEQGREKLFF.

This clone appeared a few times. The CDR3 DNA reads TGTGCCAGCAGTTACGGAGGGACAGAGAGGGGCTACACCTTC. Residues: CASSYGGTERGYTF. V usage is TRBV6-5 and J usage is TRBJ1-2; 7 bases agree with TRBD1. The CDR3 totals 14 residues. V gave up 2 bases and J gave up 8 bases; unmatched junction bases: 8. In germline, CDR1 is MNHEY, CDR2 SVGAGI.

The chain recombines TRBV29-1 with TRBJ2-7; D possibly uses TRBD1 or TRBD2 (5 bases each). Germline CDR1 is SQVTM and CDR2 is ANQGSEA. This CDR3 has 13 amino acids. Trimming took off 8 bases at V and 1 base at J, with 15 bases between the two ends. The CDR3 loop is CSSRDLGSYEQYF. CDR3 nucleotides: TGCAGCTCCAGGGACCTTGGGTCCTACGAGCAGTACTTC.

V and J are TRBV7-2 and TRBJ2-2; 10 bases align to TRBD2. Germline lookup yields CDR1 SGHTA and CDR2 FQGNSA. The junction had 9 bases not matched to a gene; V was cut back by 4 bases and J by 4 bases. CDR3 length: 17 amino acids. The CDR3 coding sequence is TGTGCCAGCAGCTACTCTAGCGGGAGTTGGGTCACCGGGGAGCTGTTTTTT. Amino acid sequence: CASSYSSGSWVTGELFF.

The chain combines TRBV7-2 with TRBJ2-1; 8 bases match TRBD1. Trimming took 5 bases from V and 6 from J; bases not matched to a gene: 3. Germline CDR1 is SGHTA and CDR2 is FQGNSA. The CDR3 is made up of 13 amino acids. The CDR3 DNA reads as TGTGCCAGCAGCCGCGGACAGGGCAATGAGCAGTTCTTC. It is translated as CASSRGQGNEQFF.

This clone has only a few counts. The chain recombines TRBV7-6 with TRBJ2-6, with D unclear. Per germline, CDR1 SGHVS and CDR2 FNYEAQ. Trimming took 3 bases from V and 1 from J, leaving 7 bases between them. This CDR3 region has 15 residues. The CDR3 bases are TGTGCCAGCAGCTTTTTGGGGTCTGGGGCCAACGTCCTGACTTTC. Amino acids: CASSFLGSGANVLTF.

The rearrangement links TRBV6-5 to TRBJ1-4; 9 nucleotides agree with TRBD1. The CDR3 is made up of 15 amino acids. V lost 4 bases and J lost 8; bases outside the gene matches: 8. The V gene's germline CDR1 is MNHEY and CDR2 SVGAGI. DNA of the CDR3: TGTGCCAGCAGTTTACTGACAGGGGGTTGGGAAAAACTGTTTTTT. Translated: CASSLLTGGWEKLFF.

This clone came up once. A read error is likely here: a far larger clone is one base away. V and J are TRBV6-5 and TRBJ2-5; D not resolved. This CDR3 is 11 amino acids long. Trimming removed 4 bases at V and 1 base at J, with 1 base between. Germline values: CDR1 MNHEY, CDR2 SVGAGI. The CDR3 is CASSSQETQYF. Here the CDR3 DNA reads TGTGCCAGCAGTTCCCAAGAGACCCAGTACTTC.

The CDR3 reads CSVYDSGGPYEQYF. The CDR3 DNA reads as TGCAGCGTTTACGATAGCGGGGGACCCTACGAGCAGTACTTC. This chain links TRBV29-1 with TRBJ2-7; TRBD2 aligns across 9 bases. Germline loops: CDR1 SQVTM, CDR2 ANQGSEA. With V trimmed by 5 bases and J by 2 bases, 7 bases remained unmatched. The CDR3 has 14 amino acids.

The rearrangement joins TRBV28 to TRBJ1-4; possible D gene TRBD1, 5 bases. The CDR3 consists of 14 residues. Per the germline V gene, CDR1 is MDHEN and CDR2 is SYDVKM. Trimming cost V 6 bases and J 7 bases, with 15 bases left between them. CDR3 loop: CASSRLRGFEKLFF. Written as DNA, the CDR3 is TGTGCCAGCAGCCGCCTAAGGGGTTTTGAAAAACTGTTTTTT.

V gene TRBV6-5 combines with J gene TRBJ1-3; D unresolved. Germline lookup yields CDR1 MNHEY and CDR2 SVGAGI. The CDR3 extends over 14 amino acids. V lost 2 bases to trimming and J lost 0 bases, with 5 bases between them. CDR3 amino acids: CASSYTRSGNTIYF. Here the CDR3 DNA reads TGTGCCAGCAGTTACACGCGCTCTGGAAACACCATATATTTT.

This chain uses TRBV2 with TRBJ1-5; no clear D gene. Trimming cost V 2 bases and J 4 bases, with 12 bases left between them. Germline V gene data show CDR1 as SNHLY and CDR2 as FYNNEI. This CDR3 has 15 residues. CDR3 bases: TGTGCCAGCAGTGAAAAAGGGAGAGGGAATCAGCCCCAGCATTTT. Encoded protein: CASSEKGRGNQPQHF. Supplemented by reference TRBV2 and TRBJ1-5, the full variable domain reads EPEVTQTPSHQVTQMGQEVILRCVPISNHLYFYWYRQILGQKVEFLVSFYNNEISEKSEIFDDQFSVERPDGSNFTLKIRSTKLEDSAMYFCASSEKGRGNQPQHFGDGTRLSIL.

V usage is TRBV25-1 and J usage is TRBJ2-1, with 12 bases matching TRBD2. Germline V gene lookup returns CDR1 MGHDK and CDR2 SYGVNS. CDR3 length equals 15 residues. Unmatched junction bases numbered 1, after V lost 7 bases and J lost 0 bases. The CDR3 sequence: CASKTSGSSYNEQFF. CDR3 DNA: TGTGCCAGCAAGACTAGCGGGAGCTCCTACAATGAGCAGTTCTTC.